This T cell receptor (beta chain) came from a study of read filtering for tumor transcriptome and immune sequencing. For the study at large: Among patients, some 17 were male and 15 or so female, aged about 47 to 80 (mean approximately 64). General study points: Without single-read clonotypes, shared clonotype proportions correlated more between IR-seq and RNA-seq.

Trimming stripped 4 bases from V and 9 bases from J, with 12 bases between. In germline, CDR1 is KGHDR, CDR2 SFDVKD. This CDR3 contains 13 residues. This clonotype was recorded a few times. Its antigen is unidentified. Molecular barcoded adaptors covering alpha/delta and beta/gamma chains were used on roughly 370 ng RNA. TCRdb re-called the reads through MiXCR, storing one row per CDR3 protein. The data show 15,000 to 20,000 distinct CDR3 sequences, approximately 20% seen once. The specimen was a population of CD138-negative cells sorted from bone marrow. This chain joins TRBV24-1 and TRBJ2-4; a weak D match, TRBD1 (6 bases). This sequence was found in a donor older than 35 with multiple myeloma. The CDR3 bases are TGTGCCACCAGTGAATATACAGGGAGCATTCAGTACTTC. Translation gives CATSEYTGSIQYF.